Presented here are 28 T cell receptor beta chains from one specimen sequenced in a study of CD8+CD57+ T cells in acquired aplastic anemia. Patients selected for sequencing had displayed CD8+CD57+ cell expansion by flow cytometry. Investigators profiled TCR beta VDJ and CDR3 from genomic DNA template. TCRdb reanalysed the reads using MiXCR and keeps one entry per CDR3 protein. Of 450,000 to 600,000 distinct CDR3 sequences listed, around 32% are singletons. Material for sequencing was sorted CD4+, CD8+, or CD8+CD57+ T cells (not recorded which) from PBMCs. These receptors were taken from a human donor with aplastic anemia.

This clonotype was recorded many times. CDR3 sequence: CASSTQGLGDQPQHF. The CDR3 nucleotides are TGTGCCAGCAGCACCCAGGGCTTGGGGGATCAGCCCCAGCATTTT. The genes are TRBV7-2 and TRBJ1-5, with D possibly being TRBD1 (5 bases). Germline values: CDR1 SGHTA, CDR2 FQGNSA. V was pared by 5 bases and J by 5 bases, with 16 bases between. The CDR3 is made up of 15 amino acids.

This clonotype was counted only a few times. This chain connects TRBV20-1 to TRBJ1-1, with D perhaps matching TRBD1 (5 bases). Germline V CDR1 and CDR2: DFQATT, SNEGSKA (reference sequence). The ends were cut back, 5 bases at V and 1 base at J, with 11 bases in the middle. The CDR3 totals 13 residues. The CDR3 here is CSAGGNPNTEAFF. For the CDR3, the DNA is TGCAGTGCTGGGGGGAACCCGAACACTGAAGCTTTCTTT.

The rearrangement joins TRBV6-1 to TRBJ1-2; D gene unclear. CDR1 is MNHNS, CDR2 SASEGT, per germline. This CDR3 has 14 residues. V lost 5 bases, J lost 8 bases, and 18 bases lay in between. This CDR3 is CASSPMPRAAGYTF. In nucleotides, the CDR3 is TGTGCCAGCAGTCCCATGCCCCGGGCGGCCGGCTACACCTTC.

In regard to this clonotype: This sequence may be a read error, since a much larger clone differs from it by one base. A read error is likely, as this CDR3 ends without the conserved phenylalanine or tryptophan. CDR3 DNA: TGTGCCAGCAGCCCGGAAGCCGGGACCCCCGAGCAGTACCTC. This sequence encodes CASSPEAGTPEQYL. This chain links TRBV7-2 with TRBJ2-7; D is tentatively TRBD1 or TRBD2 (5 bases each). V lost 5 bases and J lost 6, with 17 bases in between. The length of the CDR3 is 14 residues. Germline assignment: CDR1 SGHTA and CDR2 FQGNSA.

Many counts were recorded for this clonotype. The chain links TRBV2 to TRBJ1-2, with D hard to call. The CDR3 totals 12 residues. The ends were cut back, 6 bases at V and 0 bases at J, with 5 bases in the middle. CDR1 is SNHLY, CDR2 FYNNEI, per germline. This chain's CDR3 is CASRGTNYGYTF. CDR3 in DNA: TGTGCCAGCAGGGGCACTAACTATGGCTACACCTTC.

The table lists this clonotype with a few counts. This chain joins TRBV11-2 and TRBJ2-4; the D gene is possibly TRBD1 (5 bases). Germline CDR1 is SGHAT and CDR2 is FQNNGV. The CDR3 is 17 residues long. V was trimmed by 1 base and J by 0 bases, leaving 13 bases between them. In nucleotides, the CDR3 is TGTGCCAGCAGCTTAGCTCCAGACAGAGTAGCCAAAAACATTCAGTACTTC. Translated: CASSLAPDRVAKNIQYF.

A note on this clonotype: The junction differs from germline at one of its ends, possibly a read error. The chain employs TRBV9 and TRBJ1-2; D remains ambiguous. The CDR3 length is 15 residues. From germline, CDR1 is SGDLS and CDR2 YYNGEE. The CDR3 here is CASSVEVHTTYGCTF. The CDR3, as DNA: TGTGCCAGCAGTGTAGAGGTGCATACTACCTATGGCTGCACCTTC.

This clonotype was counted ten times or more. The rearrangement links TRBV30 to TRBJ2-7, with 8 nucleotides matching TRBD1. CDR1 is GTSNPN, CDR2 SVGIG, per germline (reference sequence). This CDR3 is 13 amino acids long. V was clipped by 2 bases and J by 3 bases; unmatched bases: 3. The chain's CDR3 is CAWSRDRGYEQYF. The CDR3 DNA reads TGTGCCTGGAGTCGTGACAGGGGCTACGAGCAGTACTTC.

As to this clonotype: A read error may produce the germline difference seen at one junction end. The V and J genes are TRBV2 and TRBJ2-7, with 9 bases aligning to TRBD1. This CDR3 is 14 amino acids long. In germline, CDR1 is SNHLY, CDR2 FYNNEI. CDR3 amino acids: CASSVGTGSYGQYF. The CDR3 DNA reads TGTGCCAGCAGTGTCGGGACAGGGTCCTACGGGCAGTACTTC.

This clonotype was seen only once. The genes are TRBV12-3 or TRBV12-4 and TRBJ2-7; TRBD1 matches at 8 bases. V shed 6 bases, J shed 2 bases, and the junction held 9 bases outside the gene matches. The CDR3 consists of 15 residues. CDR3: CASRGPGQETYEQYF. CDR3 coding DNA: TGTGCCAGCAGGGGGCCGGGACAGGAGACCTACGAGCAGTACTTC.

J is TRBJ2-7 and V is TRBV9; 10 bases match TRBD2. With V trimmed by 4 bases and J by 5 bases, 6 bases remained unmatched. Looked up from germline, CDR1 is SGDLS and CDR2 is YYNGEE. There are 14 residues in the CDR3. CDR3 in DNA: TGTGCCAGCAGCCCTCAGCGGGGGGGCCACGAGCAGTACTTC. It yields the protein CASSPQRGGHEQYF.

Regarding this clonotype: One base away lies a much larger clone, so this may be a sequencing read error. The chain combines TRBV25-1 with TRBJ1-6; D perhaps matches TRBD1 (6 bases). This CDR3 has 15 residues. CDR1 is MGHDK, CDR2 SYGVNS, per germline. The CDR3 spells CASSQVPGAAWPLHF. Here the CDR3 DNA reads TGCGCCAGCAGCCAAGTTCCAGGGGCGGCTTGGCCCCTCCACTTT. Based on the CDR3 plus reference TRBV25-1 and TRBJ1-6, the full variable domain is EADIYQTPRYLVIGTGKKITLECSQTMGHDKMYWYQQDPGMELHLIHYSYGVNSTEKGDLSSESTVSRIRTEHFPLTLESARPSHTSQYLCASSQVPGAAWPLHFGNGTRLTVT.

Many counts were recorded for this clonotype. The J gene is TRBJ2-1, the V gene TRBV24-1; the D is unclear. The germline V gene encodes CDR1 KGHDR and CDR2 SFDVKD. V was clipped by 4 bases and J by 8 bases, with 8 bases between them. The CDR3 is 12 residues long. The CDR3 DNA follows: TGTGCCACCAGTGACACGATTGATGAGCAGTTCTTC. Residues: CATSDTIDEQFF.

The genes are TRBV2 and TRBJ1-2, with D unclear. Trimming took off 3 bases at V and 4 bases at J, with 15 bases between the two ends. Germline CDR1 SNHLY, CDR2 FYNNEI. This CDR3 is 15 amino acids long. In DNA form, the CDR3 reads TGTGCCAGCAGTGAGGATCCCAACCCGGGCTATGGCTACACCTTC. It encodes CASSEDPNPGYGYTF.

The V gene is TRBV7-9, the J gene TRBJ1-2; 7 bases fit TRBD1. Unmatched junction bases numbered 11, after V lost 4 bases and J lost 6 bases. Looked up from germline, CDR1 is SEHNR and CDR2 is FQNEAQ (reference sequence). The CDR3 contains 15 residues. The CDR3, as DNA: TGTGCCAGCAGCTCCGGAACCGGGACAGTCGATGGCTACACCTTC. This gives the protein CASSSGTGTVDGYTF.

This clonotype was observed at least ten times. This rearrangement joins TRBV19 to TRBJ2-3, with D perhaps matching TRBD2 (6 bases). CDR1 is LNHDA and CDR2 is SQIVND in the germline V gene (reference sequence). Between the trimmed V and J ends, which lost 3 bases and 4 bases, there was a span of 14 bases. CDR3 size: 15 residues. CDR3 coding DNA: TGTGCCAGTAGTATCGGGACTTACCCACCAGATACGCAGTATTTT. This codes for CASSIGTYPPDTQYF.

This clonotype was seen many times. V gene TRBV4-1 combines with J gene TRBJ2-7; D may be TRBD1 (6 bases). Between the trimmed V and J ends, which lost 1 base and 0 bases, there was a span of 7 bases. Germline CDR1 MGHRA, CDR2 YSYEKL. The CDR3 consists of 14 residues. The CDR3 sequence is CASSQGTVSYEQYF. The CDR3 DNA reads TGCGCCAGCAGCCAAGGGACAGTCTCCTACGAGCAGTACTTC.

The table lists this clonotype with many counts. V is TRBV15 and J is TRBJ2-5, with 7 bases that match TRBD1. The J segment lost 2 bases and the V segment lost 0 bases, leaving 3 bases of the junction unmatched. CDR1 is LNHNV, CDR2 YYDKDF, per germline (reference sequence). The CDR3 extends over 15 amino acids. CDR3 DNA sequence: TGTGCCACCAGCAGAGAAGGCAGGGGGCAAGAGACCCAGTACTTC. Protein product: CATSREGRGQETQYF. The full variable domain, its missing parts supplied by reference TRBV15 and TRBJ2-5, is DAMVIQNPRYQVTQFGKPVTLSCSQTLNHNVMYWYQQKSSQAPKLLFHYYDKDFNNEADTPDNFQSRRPNTSFCFLDIRSPGLGDTAMYLCATSREGRGQETQYFGPGTRLLVL.

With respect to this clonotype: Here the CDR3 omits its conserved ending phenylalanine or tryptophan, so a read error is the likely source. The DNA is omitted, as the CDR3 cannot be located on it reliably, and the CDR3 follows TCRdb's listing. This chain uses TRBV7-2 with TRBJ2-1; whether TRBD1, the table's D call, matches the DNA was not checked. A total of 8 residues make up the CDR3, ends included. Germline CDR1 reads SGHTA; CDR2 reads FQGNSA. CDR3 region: CASSSQGY.

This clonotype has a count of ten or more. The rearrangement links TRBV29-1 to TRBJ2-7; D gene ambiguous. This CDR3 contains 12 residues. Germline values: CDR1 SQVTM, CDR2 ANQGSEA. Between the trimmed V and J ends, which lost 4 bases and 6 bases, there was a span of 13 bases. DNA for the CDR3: TGCAGCGTTGGTTCCCGTATTACCGAGCAGTACTTC. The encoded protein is CSVGSRITEQYF.

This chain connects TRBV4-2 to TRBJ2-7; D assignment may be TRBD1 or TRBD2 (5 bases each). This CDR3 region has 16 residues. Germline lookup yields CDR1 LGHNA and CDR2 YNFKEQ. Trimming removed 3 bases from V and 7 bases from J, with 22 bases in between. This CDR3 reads CASSQGLRDGSREQYF. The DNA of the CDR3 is TGTGCCAGCAGCCAGGGCCTGAGGGACGGGTCCCGGGAGCAGTACTTC.

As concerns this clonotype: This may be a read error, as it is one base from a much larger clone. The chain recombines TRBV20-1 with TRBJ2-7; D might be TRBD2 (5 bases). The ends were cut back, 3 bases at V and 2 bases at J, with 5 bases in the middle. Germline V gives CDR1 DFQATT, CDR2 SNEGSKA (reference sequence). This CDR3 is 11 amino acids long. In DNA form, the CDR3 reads TGCAGTGCTAGCGGGACCTACGAGCAGTACTTC. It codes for CSASGTYEQYF.

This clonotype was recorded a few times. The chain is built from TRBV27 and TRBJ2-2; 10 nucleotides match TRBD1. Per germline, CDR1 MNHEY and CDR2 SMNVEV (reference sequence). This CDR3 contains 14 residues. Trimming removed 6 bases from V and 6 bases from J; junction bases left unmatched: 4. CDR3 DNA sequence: TGTGCCAGCAGATTCGGACAGGGGGCCGGGGAGCTGTTTTTT. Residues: CASRFGQGAGELFF.

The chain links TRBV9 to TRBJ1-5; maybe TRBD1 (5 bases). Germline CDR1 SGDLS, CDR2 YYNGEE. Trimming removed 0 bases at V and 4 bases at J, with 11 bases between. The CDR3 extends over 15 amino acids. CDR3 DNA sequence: TGTGCCAGCAGCGTAGACGGGAAGGGGAATCAGCCCCAGCATTTT. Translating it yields CASSVDGKGNQPQHF.

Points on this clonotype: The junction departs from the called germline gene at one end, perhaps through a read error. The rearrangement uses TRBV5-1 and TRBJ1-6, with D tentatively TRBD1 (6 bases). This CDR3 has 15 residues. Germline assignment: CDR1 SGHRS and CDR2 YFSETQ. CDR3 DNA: TGCGCCGGCAGCTTGGACCCGGGGGCGGATTCACCCCTCCACTTT. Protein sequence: CAGSLDPGADSPLHF.

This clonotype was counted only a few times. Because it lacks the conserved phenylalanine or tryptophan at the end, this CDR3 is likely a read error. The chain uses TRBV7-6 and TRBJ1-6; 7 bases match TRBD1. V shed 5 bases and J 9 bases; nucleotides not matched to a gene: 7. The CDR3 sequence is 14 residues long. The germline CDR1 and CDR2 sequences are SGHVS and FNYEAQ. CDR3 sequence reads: CASSLGQSSSPLHS. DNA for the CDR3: TGTGCCAGCAGCCTGGGACAGAGCAGTTCACCCCTCCACTCT.

This CDR3 is CASSEGKDTQYF. CDR3 bases: TGTGCCAGCAGTGAAGGGAAAGATACGCAGTATTTT. The chain is built from TRBV2 and TRBJ2-3; D remains ambiguous. CDR1 is SNHLY, CDR2 FYNNEI, per germline. Trimming stripped 1 base from V and 5 bases from J, with 4 bases between. The CDR3 loop spans 12 amino acids. The entire variable domain, with the rest obtained from reference TRBV2 and TRBJ2-3, is as follows: EPEVTQTPSHQVTQMGQEVILRCVPISNHLYFYWYRQILGQKVEFLVSFYNNEISEKSEIFDDQFSVERPDGSNFTLKIRSTKLEDSAMYFCASSEGKDTQYFGPGTRLTVL.

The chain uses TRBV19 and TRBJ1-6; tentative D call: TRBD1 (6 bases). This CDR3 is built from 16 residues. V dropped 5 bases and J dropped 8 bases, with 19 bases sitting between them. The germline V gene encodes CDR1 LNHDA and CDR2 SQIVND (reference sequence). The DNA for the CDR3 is TGTGCCAGTAGTTGGGACACCCGAAGAAGTTATTCACCCCTCCACTTT. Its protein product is CASSWDTRRSYSPLHF. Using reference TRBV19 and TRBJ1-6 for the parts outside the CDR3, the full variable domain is DGGITQSPKYLFRKEGQNVTLSCEQNLNHDAMYWYRQDPGQGLRLIYYSQIVNDFQKGDIAEGYSVSREKKESFPLTVTSAQKNPTAFYLCASSWDTRRSYSPLHFGNGTRLTVT.